The 5 T cell receptor beta chains below were found in one sample sequenced in a study of CD8 T cells in ankylosing spondylitis. MiXCR, run by TCRdb on the 5' RACE reads, gives a single entry per CDR3 protein. The sample includes 300,000 to 400,000 distinct CDR3 sequences, 20% to 25% of them seen just once. Specimen: blood, either unsorted or a sorted T cell fraction (not recorded which). The receptor source for this set is a male donor with ankylosing spondylitis or in good health (not recorded which).

CDR3 in amino acids: CASSVSALNTEAFF. The CDR3 DNA reads as TGTGCCAGCAGCGTATCGGCACTGAACACTGAAGCTTTCTTT. The chain joins TRBV9 to TRBJ1-1; no firm D call. Trimming removed 1 base at V and 0 bases at J, with 7 bases between. Germline V CDR1 and CDR2: SGDLS, YYNGEE. This CDR3 region has 14 residues.

A word on this clonotype: One end of the junction fails to match germline, which may point to a read error. The chain uses TRBV3-1 and TRBJ2-1; TRBD2 matches 9 bases. Per germline, CDR1 LGHDT and CDR2 YNNKEL (reference sequence). The length of the CDR3 is 17 residues. CDR3: CACSQGASGAAGNEQFF. Here the CDR3 DNA reads TGTGCCTGCAGCCAAGGGGCTAGCGGGGCCGCGGGGAATGAGCAGTTCTTC.

This clonotype was detected only a few times. The V and J genes are TRBV25-1 and TRBJ2-7; D is perhaps TRBD2 (5 bases). From germline, CDR1 is MGHDK and CDR2 SYGVNS. V was clipped by 4 bases and J by 5 bases, with 21 bases between them. This CDR3 has 16 amino acids. The CDR3, as DNA: TGTGCCAGCAGTGCCGATCCCGACCGGCGGGCCAACGAGCAGTACTTC. Its translation is CASSADPDRRANEQYF.

The chain is built from TRBV2 and TRBJ2-7, with 8 bases identical to TRBD1. The CDR3 loop spans 13 amino acids. Germline-derived CDR1 and CDR2 are SNHLY and FYNNEI. The V segment lost 7 bases and the J segment 2 bases; nucleotides outside the gene matches: 4. CDR3 coding DNA: TGTGCCAGCATGTGGGACAGGACCTACGAGCAGTACTTC. Translated, it gives CASMWDRTYEQYF.

This clonotype was recorded a few times. The chain uses TRBV6-5 and TRBJ2-2; 7 bases are shared with TRBD1. Unmatched junction bases numbered 9, after V lost 4 bases and J lost 4 bases. The CDR3 is 16 amino acids. Per the germline V gene, CDR1 is MNHEY and CDR2 is SVGAGI. CDR3 amino acids: CASSFGLEGATGELFF. DNA for the CDR3: TGTGCCAGCAGTTTCGGCCTAGAGGGGGCCACCGGGGAGCTGTTTTTT.